This T cell receptor (beta chain) was sequenced for a study of Ad26.COV2.S vaccination and SARS-CoV-2 variants. Regarding treatment: roughly 18 received Ad26.COV2.S at low or high dose, single or two shots; about 5 received placebo; per-sample allocation not given. Specimen acquisition occurred on day 63 following the initial vaccine or placebo injection. TCRdb's table, derived via immunoSEQ multiplex PCR, lists solely in-frame clones and lacks some. The repertoire holds approximately 450,000 clones, with about 93% as singletons. Specimen: peripheral blood, collected in a trial of Ad26.COV2.S vaccine versus placebo. The receptor was isolated from a person between 18 and 65 years old who received the Ad26.COV2.S COVID-19 vaccine or a placebo.

In DNA, the CDR3 is TGCGCCAGCAGTGAGTCTCCGGGACGTGAGATGGGCGATTCACCCCTCCACTTT. It is translated as CASSESPGREMGDSPLHF. The chain combines TRBV10-1 with TRBJ1-6, with D maybe TRBD1 (5 bases). With 0 bases removed from V and 8 bases from J, the gap between germline ends came to 20 bases. Germline V gene lookup returns CDR1 WNHNN and CDR2 SYGVQD (reference sequence). The CDR3 runs 18 residues.